These 20 T cell receptor beta chains originate from one sample sequenced in a study of response to subunit inactivated influenza vaccine. TCRdb reprocessed the RT-PCR reads via MiXCR and lists one record per CDR3 protein. In the table there are 250,000 to 350,000 distinct CDR3 sequences, approximately 20% of which are singletons. The specimen was PBMCs from blood, collected about 20 months after vaccination. The receptors originated from a man aged 50-75 years who received an inactivated influenza vaccine.

The rearrangement links TRBV20-1 to TRBJ2-1, with a tentative D call TRBD2 (5 bases). The CDR3 totals 15 residues. CDR1 and CDR2 (germline): DFQATT, SNEGSKA (reference sequence). The V and J ends lost 0 bases and 7 bases respectively, with 16 bases between them. The CDR3 sequence is CSARDASSSRNEQFF. The CDR3 nucleotides are TGCAGTGCTAGAGATGCTAGCTCCTCTAGAAATGAGCAGTTCTTC.

The rearrangement links TRBV20-1 to TRBJ1-5; a possible D gene is TRBD1 (5 bases). The CDR3 is 15 residues long. Trimming took 0 bases from V and 2 from J, leaving 11 bases between them. Germline-derived CDR1 and CDR2 are DFQATT and SNEGSKA (reference sequence). CDR3 sequence: CSARDQWGGNQPQHF. For the CDR3, the DNA is TGCAGTGCTAGAGATCAATGGGGGGGCAATCAGCCCCAGCATTTT.

V gene TRBV4-1 combines with J gene TRBJ1-1, with D unclear. The CDR3 loop spans 15 amino acids. The germline V gene encodes CDR1 MGHRA and CDR2 YSYEKL. Trimming pared 1 base from V and 4 bases from J, leaving 13 bases between. CDR3 loop: CASSQVEGGGTEAFF. CDR3 DNA sequence: TGCGCCAGCAGCCAAGTGGAGGGTGGCGGCACTGAAGCTTTCTTT.

This clonotype was seen more than once but under ten times. J is TRBJ1-5 and V is TRBV27; tentative D call: TRBD1 (5 bases). The CDR3 spans 14 residues. Germline CDR1 and CDR2: MNHEY and SMNVEV (reference sequence). Trimming took 2 bases from V and 7 from J, leaving 12 bases between them. CDR3 in amino acids: CASSLEGAGQPQHF. The CDR3 coding sequence is TGTGCCAGCAGTTTAGAAGGGGCAGGACAGCCCCAGCATTTT.

This clonotype was counted many times. The chain employs TRBV6-2 or TRBV6-3 and TRBJ2-5; D uncertain. The ends were cut back, 2 bases at V and 5 bases at J, with 3 bases in the middle. This CDR3 region has 11 residues. The germline gives CDR1 MNHEY, CDR2 SVGEGT. The CDR3 bases are TGTGCCAGCAGTTACCCGGAGACCCAGTACTTC. Protein: CASSYPETQYF.

This clonotype was recorded many times. This chain joins TRBV3-1 and TRBJ1-1, with D possibly being TRBD1 (5 bases). CDR3 length: 14 residues. V was trimmed by 4 bases and J by 1 base, leaving 10 bases between them. CDR1 is LGHDT, CDR2 YNNKEL, per germline (reference sequence). CDR3 region: CASSLLGRNTEAFF. The DNA of the CDR3 is TGTGCCAGCAGCCTCCTGGGGCGGAACACTGAAGCTTTCTTT. The complete variable domain, with remaining parts taken from reference TRBV3-1 and TRBJ1-1, reads DTAVSQTPKYLVTQMGNDKSIKCEQNLGHDTMYWYKQDSKKFLKIMFSYNNKELIINETVPNRFSPKSPDKAHLNLHINSLELGDSAVYFCASSLLGRNTEAFFGQGTRLTVV.

The chain is built from TRBV12-3 or TRBV12-4 and TRBJ1-5; D uncertain. The V end lost 5 bases, the J end lost 3 bases, and 11 bases lay between the germline ends. The CDR3 totals 14 residues. CDR3 sequence: CASSPRRNNQPQHF. Written as DNA, the CDR3 is TGTGCCAGCAGTCCCAGGCGAAACAATCAGCCCCAGCATTTT.

J is TRBJ2-7 and V is TRBV21-1. TRBV21-1 is flagged as a pseudogene. The CDR3 has 14 residues. CDR3 sequence: CASSKYRVIYEQYF. CDR3 in DNA: TGTGCCAGCAGCAAGTATAGGGTTATCTACGAGCAGTACTTC.

This chain joins TRBV6-4 and TRBJ2-7, with 7 bases lining up with TRBD1. Germline V gene lookup returns CDR1 MRHNA and CDR2 SNTAGT. The CDR3 consists of 16 residues. Germline trimming cut 0 bases from V and 4 bases from J; bases unmatched to any gene: 9. The CDR3 DNA reads TGTGCCAGCAGTGACTCTACAGGGGACCAAGGATACGAGCAGTACTTC. Its translation: CASSDSTGDQGYEQYF.

This clonotype was counted between two and nine times. V is TRBV12-3 or TRBV12-4 and J is TRBJ2-6; no clear D gene. The ends were cut back, 6 bases at V and 0 bases at J, with 12 bases in the middle. This CDR3 is 16 amino acids long. The DNA for the CDR3 is TGTGCCAGCAGGCTCCGGGCCACCTCTGGGGCCAACGTCCTGACTTTC. Protein: CASRLRATSGANVLTF.

In its sample, this clonotype was seen many times. The chain combines TRBV29-1 with TRBJ1-5; the D gene is possibly TRBD1 (5 bases). CDR1 and CDR2 (germline): SQVTM, ANQGSEA. The CDR3 runs to 13 residues. V was trimmed by 4 bases and J by 0 bases, leaving 7 bases between them. The CDR3 here is CSVGGNSNQPQHF. DNA of the CDR3: TGCAGCGTTGGGGGGAATAGCAATCAGCCCCAGCATTTT.

This clonotype appeared a few times. The chain carries TRBV7-8 and TRBJ2-6, with no clear D. Germline-derived CDR1 and CDR2 are SGHVS and FQNEAQ. The CDR3 is 15 amino acids. Deletions cut 1 base from V and 1 base from J, with 5 bases between. CDR3 amino acids: CASSLGSSGANVLTF. The CDR3 coding sequence is TGTGCCAGCAGCTTAGGCTCTTCTGGGGCCAACGTCCTGACTTTC. The whole variable domain, remainder taken from reference TRBV7-8 and TRBJ2-6, is GAGVSQSPRYKVAKRGQDVALRCDPISGHVSLFWYQQALGQGPEFLTYFQNEAQLDKSGLPSDRFFAERPEGSVSTLKIQRTQQEDSAVYLCASSLGSSGANVLTFGAGSRLTVL.

Here the CDR3 DNA reads TGCAGTGTAGAGAGGGCCCGGGATGAGCAGTACTTC. It specifies CSVERARDEQYF. This chain links TRBV20-1 with TRBJ2-7, with a possible D match to TRBD2 (5 bases). The CDR3 is made up of 12 amino acids. The V end was cut by 7 bases, the J end by 7 bases, with 17 bases between. Germline lookup yields CDR1 DFQATT and CDR2 SNEGSKA (reference sequence).

This clonotype has at least ten counts. An end of the junction does not agree with germline; a read error may underlie this. V gene TRBV12-3 or TRBV12-4 combines with J gene TRBJ1-6; the D is unclear. The CDR3 covers 13 residues. In nucleotides, the CDR3 is TGTGCCAGCGGTTTCTTGGGTGTTGGGCCCCTCCACTTT. Translating gives CASGFLGVGPLHF.

The V and J genes are TRBV6-1 and TRBJ1-1; possibly TRBD1 for D (6 bases). V was pared by 2 bases and J by 5 bases, with 21 bases between. Looked up from germline, CDR1 is MNHNS and CDR2 is SASEGT. The CDR3 length is 17 residues. Here the CDR3 DNA reads TGTGCCAGCAGTGAACCCCCCAGGGGCAGGGTATTAACTGAAGCTTTCTTT. Its protein is CASSEPPRGRVLTEAFF.

This clonotype was seen a few times. The rearrangement uses TRBV3-1 and TRBJ1-5, with no clear D. The CDR3 spans 16 residues. Trimming left V 4 bases short and J 0 bases short, with 13 bases between. Germline assignment: CDR1 LGHDT and CDR2 YNNKEL (reference sequence). The CDR3 coding sequence is TGTGCCAGCAGCCGCGGGCAACCTAATAGCAATCAGCCCCAGCATTTT. It encodes CASSRGQPNSNQPQHF. Based on the CDR3 plus reference TRBV3-1 and TRBJ1-5, the full variable domain is DTAVSQTPKYLVTQMGNDKSIKCEQNLGHDTMYWYKQDSKKFLKIMFSYNNKELIINETVPNRFSPKSPDKAHLNLHINSLELGDSAVYFCASSRGQPNSNQPQHFGDGTRLSIL.

The chain has TRBV2 and TRBJ2-7; D is unclear. Germline assignment: CDR1 SNHLY and CDR2 FYNNEI. The V end was cut by 1 base, the J end by 2 bases, with 12 bases between. The CDR3 loop spans 15 amino acids. The CDR3 here is CASSEDWAVAYEQYF. For the CDR3, the DNA is TGTGCCAGCAGTGAAGATTGGGCGGTGGCCTACGAGCAGTACTTC.

About this clonotype: A much larger clone lies a single base off, so this may be a read error. The chain links TRBV7-2 to TRBJ1-2; perhaps TRBD1 as D (5 bases). Trimming took off 5 bases at V and 5 bases at J, with 15 bases between the two ends. CDR1 is SGHTA and CDR2 is FQGNSA in the germline V gene. The CDR3 spans 14 residues. The DNA for the CDR3 is TGTGCCAGCAGCCCATGGGGCATTATTTATGGCTACACCTTC. Translating gives CASSPWGIIYGYTF.

The chain is built from TRBV15 and TRBJ2-3; tentative D call: TRBD1 (5 bases). Germline CDR1 LNHNV, CDR2 YYDKDF (reference sequence). There are 14 residues in the CDR3. V was clipped by 11 bases and J by 3 bases, with 18 bases between them. CDR3 nucleotide sequence: TGTGCCTCCTCGACTGGGGCCCTTACAGATACGCAGTATTTT. Translating gives CASSTGALTDTQYF.

The chain combines TRBV5-1 with TRBJ1-1; D is possibly TRBD1 (6 bases). V was shortened by 4 bases and J by 0 bases, with 16 bases between the two germline ends. The CDR3 covers 16 residues. Germline V gene lookup returns CDR1 SGHRS and CDR2 YFSETQ. DNA for the CDR3: TGCGCCAGCAGCATAAGGACAGCAAACATGAACACTGAAGCTTTCTTT. Amino acids: CASSIRTANMNTEAFF.